The 9 T cell receptor beta chains in this list originate from one sample, sequenced in a study of somatic mutations in cytotoxic T cells in rheumatoid arthritis. TCRdb's copy holds only in-frame clones and misses some; the assay was immunoSEQ multiplex PCR. This table has about 15,000 clones, about 83% appearing once. Material: CD8+ T cells sorted from blood. The receptor source for this set is an adult with rheumatoid arthritis.

The gene calls are TRBV9 and TRBJ1-1; 8 bases fit TRBD1. The CDR3 loop spans 16 amino acids. With V trimmed by 5 bases and J by 0 bases, 9 bases remained unmatched. The germline V gene encodes CDR1 SGDLS and CDR2 YYNGEE. CDR3 DNA sequence: TGTGCCAGCAGTACGGACAGGGAGGGTATGAACACTGAAGCTTTCTTT. Translation gives CASSTDREGMNTEAFF.

V is TRBV27 and J is TRBJ1-1; D is unresolved. Germline values: CDR1 MNHEY, CDR2 SMNVEV (reference sequence). The CDR3 extends over 11 amino acids. The ends were cut back, 4 bases at V and 5 bases at J, with 5 bases in the middle. The CDR3 sequence: CASSSTTEAFF. The CDR3 coding sequence is TGTGCCAGCAGTTCTACTACTGAAGCTTTCTTT.

V and J are TRBV5-8 and TRBJ2-7, with 8 nucleotides matching TRBD2. V was pared by 0 bases and J by 0 bases, with 8 bases of the junction left unmatched. The CDR3 sequence is 17 residues long. CDR1 is SGHTS and CDR2 is YDEGEE in the germline V gene. The CDR3 nucleotides read TGTGCCAGCAGCTTGGGGCCTAGCGGGTGGAGCTCCTACGAGCAGTACTTC. This gives the protein CASSLGPSGWSSYEQYF. Supplemented by reference TRBV5-8 and TRBJ2-7, the full variable domain reads EAGVTQSPTHLIKTRGQQATLRCSPISGHTSVYWYQQALGLGLQFLLWYDEGEERNRGNFPPRFSGRQFPNYSSELNVNALELEDSALYLCASSLGPSGWSSYEQYFGPGTRLTVT.

The sample holds one count of this clone. The chain couples TRBV4-1 to TRBJ2-6, with D perhaps given as TRBD1 or TRBD2 (6 bases each). V lost 0 bases and J lost 4, with 10 bases in between. Germline V gives CDR1 MGHRA, CDR2 YSYEKL. The CDR3 length is 16 residues. CDR3 nucleotide sequence: TGCGCCAGCAGCCAAGAAGGGGGGAGGGGGGCCAACGTCCTGACTTTC. It translates to CASSQEGGRGANVLTF.

This clone was seen a single time. CDR3 region: CASSLGAGGFYEQYF. CDR3 nucleotide sequence: TGTGCCAGCAGCTTAGGGGCGGGAGGGTTCTACGAGCAGTACTTC. This sequence joins TRBV11-2 and TRBJ2-7, with TRBD2 matching over 9 bases. J lost 3 bases, V lost 1 base, and 4 bases had no gene match. This CDR3 contains 15 residues. The V gene's germline CDR1 is SGHAT and CDR2 FQNNGV.

The V and J genes are TRBV30 and TRBJ2-5, with TRBD2 matching 13 bases. Germline V gene lookup returns CDR1 GTSNPN and CDR2 SVGIG (reference sequence). This CDR3 has 22 amino acids. Losses at the gene ends were 8 bases for V and 1 base for J; bases not matched to a gene: 28. Here the CDR3 reads CAPHLQGGGGLAGVDPQETQYF. CDR3 DNA: TGTGCCCCCCATCTGCAGGGGGGCGGCGGACTAGCGGGAGTGGACCCCCAAGAGACCCAGTACTTC.

This sequence joins TRBV27 and TRBJ2-7; D might be TRBD2 (6 bases). From germline, CDR1 is MNHEY and CDR2 SMNVEV (reference sequence). V lost 2 bases, J lost 2 bases, and 10 bases lay in between. There are 14 residues in the CDR3. Written as DNA, the CDR3 is TGTGCCAGCAGTTTACGGGGGACCACCTACGAGCAGTACTTC. It yields the protein CASSLRGTTYEQYF.

The chain carries TRBV27 and TRBJ2-7; TRBD1 matches 7 bases. Per the germline V gene, CDR1 is MNHEY and CDR2 is SMNVEV (reference sequence). Trimming took 4 bases from V and 1 from J; bases not matched to a gene: 10. The CDR3 has 16 amino acids. The CDR3, as DNA: TGTGCCAGCAGTTCCCCCTGGACAGGTGGTTCCTACGAGCAGTACTTC. Protein: CASSSPWTGGSYEQYF.

The genes are TRBV28 and TRBJ1-2, with TRBD1 matching 9 bases. Germline V gene lookup returns CDR1 MDHEN and CDR2 SYDVKM. This CDR3 spans 23 amino acids. V shed 2 bases, J shed 2 bases, and the junction held 27 bases outside the gene matches. The CDR3, as DNA: TGTGCCAGCAGTTTACCCGTATTCTTGACAGGGGGAACTTCTTGGGAGGAAAACTATGGCTACACCTTC. Residues: CASSLPVFLTGGTSWEENYGYTF.